Presented here are 10 T cell receptor beta chains from one specimen sequenced in a study of OX40 agonist ivuxolimab in advanced cancers. Method: immunoSEQ multiplex PCR; TCRdb's copy keeps in-frame clones and lacks some. The data hold over 95,000 clones, with roughly 90% observed a single time. The specimen comprised CD4+ or CD8+ T cells sorted from blood, sampled in a trial of the OX40 agonist ivuxolimab. Receptors were obtained from an adult with an advanced solid tumor such as melanoma, head and neck, liver or kidney cancer.

CDR3 bases: TGTGCCAGCAGCCGCGGGAAAGGCGTGAACATTCAGTACTTC. Its protein product is CASSRGKGVNIQYF. This rearrangement joins TRBV4-2 to TRBJ2-4, with D possibly matching TRBD2 (6 bases). Trimming stripped 4 bases from V and 7 bases from J, with 14 bases between. CDR3 size: 14 residues. Germline lookup yields CDR1 LGHNA and CDR2 YNFKEQ.

The CDR3 DNA sequence: TGTGCCAGCAGCTTAGATGCGGGGGCCACCTACGAGCAGTACTTC. Amino acid sequence: CASSLDAGATYEQYF. The chain is built from TRBV7-2 and TRBJ2-7, with a tentative D call TRBD2 (7 bases). The CDR3 covers 15 residues. CDR1 SGHTA and CDR2 FQGNSA come from the germline V gene. V gave up 1 base and J gave up 2 bases, with 12 bases separating them. Complete variable domain (other parts from reference TRBV7-2 and TRBJ2-7): GAGVSQSPSNKVTEKGKDVELRCDPISGHTALYWYRQSLGQGLEFLIYFQGNSAPDKSGLPSDRFSAERTGGSVSTLTIQRTQQEDSAVYLCASSLDAGATYEQYFGPGTRLTVT.

The chain employs TRBV6-5 and TRBJ1-1; TRBD1 matches at 9 bases. The CDR3 spans 14 residues. Germline CDR1 and CDR2: MNHEY and SVGAGI. The trim removed 6 bases at V and 3 bases at J, leaving 5 bases unmatched. CDR3 sequence reads: CASSLTGGHTEAFF. The CDR3 DNA sequence: TGTGCCAGCAGCCTGACAGGGGGGCACACTGAAGCTTTCTTT.

The chain is built from TRBV28 and TRBJ2-5; 9 bases line up with TRBD2. The CDR3 covers 16 residues. V shed 4 bases, J shed 0 bases, and the junction held 6 bases outside the gene matches. The germline gives CDR1 MDHEN, CDR2 SYDVKM. CDR3 amino acids: CASSSRLAEYQETQYF. The CDR3 region has the DNA TGTGCCAGCAGTTCCCGACTAGCGGAGTACCAAGAGACCCAGTACTTC.

The rearrangement uses TRBV2 and TRBJ1-1; TRBD1 aligns across 7 bases. The length of the CDR3 is 15 residues. V shed 4 bases and J 1 base; nucleotides not matched to a gene: 6. Germline V gives CDR1 SNHLY, CDR2 FYNNEI. In nucleotides, the CDR3 is TGTGCCAGCAGTGTGGACAGGTCCGGGAACACTGAAGCTTTCTTT. This gives the protein CASSVDRSGNTEAFF. The variable domain in full, completed from reference TRBV2 and TRBJ1-1, reads EPEVTQTPSHQVTQMGQEVILRCVPISNHLYFYWYRQILGQKVEFLVSFYNNEISEKSEIFDDQFSVERPDGSNFTLKIRSTKLEDSAMYFCASSVDRSGNTEAFFGQGTRLTVV.

In DNA form, the CDR3 reads TGTGCCAGCAGCGATGCGAGGGGGGTAAAATCTCACGAGCAGTACTTC. This translates into CASSDARGVKSHEQYF. This sequence joins TRBV13 and TRBJ2-7; perhaps D is TRBD1 or TRBD2 (6 bases each). Germline-derived CDR1 and CDR2 are PRHDT and FYEKMQ (reference sequence). The CDR3 is 16 amino acids. V lost 5 bases, J lost 5 bases, and 22 bases lay in between. The complete variable domain, with remaining parts taken from reference TRBV13 and TRBJ2-7, reads AAGVIQSPRHLIKEKRETATLKCYPIPRHDTVYWYQQGPGQDPQFLISFYEKMQSDKGSIPDRFSAQQFSDYHSELNMSSLELGDSALYFCASSDARGVKSHEQYFGPGTRLTVT.

This chain uses TRBV6-5 with TRBJ2-4, with D unresolved. Trimming cost V 4 bases and J 3 bases, with 10 bases left between them. The CDR3 consists of 14 residues. Germline CDR1 is MNHEY and CDR2 is SVGAGI. In DNA, the CDR3 is TGTGCCAGCAGTTTTGGGCCGGTCAAAAACATTCAGTACTTC. The encoded protein is CASSFGPVKNIQYF.

This chain links TRBV10-3 with TRBJ2-3; 8 bases are shared with TRBD2. The CDR3 consists of 14 residues. J lost 8 bases, V lost 6 bases, and 10 bases had no gene match. CDR1 is ENHRY and CDR2 is SYGVKD in the germline V gene. The CDR3 reads CAIRAMKAGGTQYF. The CDR3 coding sequence is TGTGCCATCAGAGCGATGAAGGCGGGAGGTACGCAGTATTTT.

V usage is TRBV7-9 and J usage is TRBJ2-5; D might be TRBD2 (6 bases). Germline V lookup: CDR1 SEHNR, CDR2 FQNEAQ (reference sequence). The CDR3 is made up of 18 amino acids. V lost 2 bases, J lost 2 bases, and 21 bases lay in between. CDR3 DNA sequence: TGTGCCAGCAGCTTAAGGCTGGGGCTAGCGCGCCATCAAGAGACCCAGTACTTC. It specifies CASSLRLGLARHQETQYF.

The rearrangement links TRBV7-6 to TRBJ2-3, with 11 bases lining up with TRBD2. The germline V gene has CDR1 SGHVS and CDR2 FNYEAQ. The CDR3 consists of 15 residues. Losses at the gene ends were 5 bases for V and 1 base for J; bases not matched to a gene: 2. Written as DNA, the CDR3 is TGTGCCAGCAGCATACTAGCGGGAGGCACAGATACGCAGTATTTT. Translation gives CASSILAGGTDTQYF.